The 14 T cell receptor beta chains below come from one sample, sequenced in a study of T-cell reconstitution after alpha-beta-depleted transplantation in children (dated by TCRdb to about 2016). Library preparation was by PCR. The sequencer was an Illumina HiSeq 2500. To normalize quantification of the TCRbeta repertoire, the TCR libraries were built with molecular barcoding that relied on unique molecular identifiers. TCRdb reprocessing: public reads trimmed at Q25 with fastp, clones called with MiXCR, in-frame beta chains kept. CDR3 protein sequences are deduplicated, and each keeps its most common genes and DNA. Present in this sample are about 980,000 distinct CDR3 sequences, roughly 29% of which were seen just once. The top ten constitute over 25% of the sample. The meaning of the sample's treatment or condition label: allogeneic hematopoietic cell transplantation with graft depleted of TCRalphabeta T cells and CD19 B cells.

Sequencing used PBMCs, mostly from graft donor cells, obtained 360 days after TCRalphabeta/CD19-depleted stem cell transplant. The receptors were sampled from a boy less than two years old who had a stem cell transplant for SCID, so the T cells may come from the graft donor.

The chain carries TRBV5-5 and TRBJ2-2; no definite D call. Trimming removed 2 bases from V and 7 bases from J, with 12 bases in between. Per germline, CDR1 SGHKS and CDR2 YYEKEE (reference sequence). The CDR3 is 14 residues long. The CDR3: CASSFTGSRGELFF. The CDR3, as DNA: TGTGCCAGCAGCTTCACCGGGTCCCGCGGGGAGCTGTTTTTT. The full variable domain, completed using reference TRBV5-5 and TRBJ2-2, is DAGVTQSPTHLIKTRGQQVTLRCSPISGHKSVSWYQQVLGQGPQFIFQYYEKEERGRGNFPDRFSARQFPNYSSELNVNALLLGDSALYLCASSFTGSRGELFFGEGSRLTVL.

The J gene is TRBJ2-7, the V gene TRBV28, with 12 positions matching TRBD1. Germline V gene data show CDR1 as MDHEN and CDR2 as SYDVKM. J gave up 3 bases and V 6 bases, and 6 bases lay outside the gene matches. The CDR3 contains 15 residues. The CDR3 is CASRAGTGGNYEQYF. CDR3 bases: TGTGCCAGCAGAGCCGGGACAGGGGGCAACTACGAGCAGTACTTC.

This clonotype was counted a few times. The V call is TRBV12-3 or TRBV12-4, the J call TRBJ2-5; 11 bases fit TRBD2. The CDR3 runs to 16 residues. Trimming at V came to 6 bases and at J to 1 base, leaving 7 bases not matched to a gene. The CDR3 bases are TGTGCCAGCAGCCGACTTAGCGGGGGGGCCCAAGAGACCCAGTACTTC. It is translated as CASSRLSGGAQETQYF.

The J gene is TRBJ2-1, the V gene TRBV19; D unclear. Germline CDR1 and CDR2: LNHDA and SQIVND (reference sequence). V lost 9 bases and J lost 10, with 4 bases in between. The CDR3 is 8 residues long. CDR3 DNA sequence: TGTGCCAGGGGGGAGCAGTTCTTC. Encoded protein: CARGEQFF.

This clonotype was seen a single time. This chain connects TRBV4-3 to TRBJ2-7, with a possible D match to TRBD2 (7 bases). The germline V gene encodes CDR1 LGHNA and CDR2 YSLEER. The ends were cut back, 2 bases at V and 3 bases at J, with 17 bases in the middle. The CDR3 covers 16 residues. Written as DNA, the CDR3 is TGCGCCAGCAGCCAATTTAGGGGGGGCTTAATCTACGAGCAGTACTTC. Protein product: CASSQFRGGLIYEQYF.

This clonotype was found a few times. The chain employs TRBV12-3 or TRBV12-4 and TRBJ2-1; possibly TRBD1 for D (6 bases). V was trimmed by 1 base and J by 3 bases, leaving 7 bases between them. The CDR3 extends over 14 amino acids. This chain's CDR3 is CASSLGDNYNEQFF. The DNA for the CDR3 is TGTGCCAGCAGTTTAGGGGACAACTACAATGAGCAGTTCTTC.

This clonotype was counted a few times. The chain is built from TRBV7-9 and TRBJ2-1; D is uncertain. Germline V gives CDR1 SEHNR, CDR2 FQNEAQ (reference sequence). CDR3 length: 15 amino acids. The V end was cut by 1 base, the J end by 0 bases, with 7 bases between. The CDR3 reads CASSLEVLSYNEQFF. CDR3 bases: TGTGCCAGCAGCTTAGAAGTACTCTCCTACAATGAGCAGTTCTTC.

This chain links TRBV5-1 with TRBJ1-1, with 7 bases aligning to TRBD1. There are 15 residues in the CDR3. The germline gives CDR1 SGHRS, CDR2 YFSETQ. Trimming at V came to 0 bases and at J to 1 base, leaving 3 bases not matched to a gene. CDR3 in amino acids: CASSLGRQGNTEAFF. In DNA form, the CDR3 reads TGCGCCAGCAGCTTGGGCCGACAGGGGAACACTGAAGCTTTCTTT.

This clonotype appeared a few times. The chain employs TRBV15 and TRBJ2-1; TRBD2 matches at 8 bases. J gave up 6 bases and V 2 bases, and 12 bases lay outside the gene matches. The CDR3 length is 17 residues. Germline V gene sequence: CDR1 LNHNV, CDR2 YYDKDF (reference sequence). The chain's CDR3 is CATSRSLSGGPFNEQFF. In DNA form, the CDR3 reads TGTGCCACCAGCAGATCCTTGAGCGGGGGCCCCTTCAATGAGCAGTTCTTC.

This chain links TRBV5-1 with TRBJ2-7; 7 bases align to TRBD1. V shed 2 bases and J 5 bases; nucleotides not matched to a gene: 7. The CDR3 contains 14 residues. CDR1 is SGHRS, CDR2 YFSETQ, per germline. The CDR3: CASSFLRGLNEQYF. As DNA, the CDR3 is TGCGCCAGCAGCTTCCTCAGGGGGTTGAACGAGCAGTACTTC. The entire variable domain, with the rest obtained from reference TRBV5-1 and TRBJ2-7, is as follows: KAGVTQTPRYLIKTRGQQVTLSCSPISGHRSVSWYQQTPGQGLQFLFEYFSETQRNKGNFPGRFSGRQFSNSRSEMNVSTLELGDSALYLCASSFLRGLNEQYFGPGTRLTVT.

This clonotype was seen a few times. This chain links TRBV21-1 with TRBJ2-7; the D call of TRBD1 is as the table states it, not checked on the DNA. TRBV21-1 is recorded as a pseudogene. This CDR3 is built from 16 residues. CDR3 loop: CASSSRAGTSSSEQYF. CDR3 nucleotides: TGTGCCAGCAGCTCGCGCGCCGGGACATCTTCCTCCGAGCAGTACTTC.

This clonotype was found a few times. The CDR3 here is CSARDGLATRGEQYF. In nucleotides, the CDR3 is TGCAGTGCTAGAGATGGGCTGGCCACCCGGGGCGAGCAGTACTTC. The chain recombines TRBV20-1 with TRBJ2-7; weak D call: TRBD2 (5 bases). V lost 0 bases and J lost 6, with 18 bases in between. The CDR3 spans 15 residues. Per germline, CDR1 DFQATT and CDR2 SNEGSKA (reference sequence).

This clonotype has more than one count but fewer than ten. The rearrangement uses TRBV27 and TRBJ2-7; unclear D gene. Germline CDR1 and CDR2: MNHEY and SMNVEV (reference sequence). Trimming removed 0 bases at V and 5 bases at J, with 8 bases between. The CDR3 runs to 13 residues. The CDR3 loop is CASSLSARDEQYF. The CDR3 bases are TGTGCCAGCAGTTTATCGGCCCGGGACGAGCAGTACTTC.

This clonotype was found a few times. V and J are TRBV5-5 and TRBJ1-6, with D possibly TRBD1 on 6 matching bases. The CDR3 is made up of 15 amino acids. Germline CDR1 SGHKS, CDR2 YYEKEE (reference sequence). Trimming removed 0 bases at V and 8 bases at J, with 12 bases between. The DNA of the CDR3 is TGTGCCAGCAGCTTGGGGCACAGGGTTGATTCACCCCTCCACTTT. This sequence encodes CASSLGHRVDSPLHF.